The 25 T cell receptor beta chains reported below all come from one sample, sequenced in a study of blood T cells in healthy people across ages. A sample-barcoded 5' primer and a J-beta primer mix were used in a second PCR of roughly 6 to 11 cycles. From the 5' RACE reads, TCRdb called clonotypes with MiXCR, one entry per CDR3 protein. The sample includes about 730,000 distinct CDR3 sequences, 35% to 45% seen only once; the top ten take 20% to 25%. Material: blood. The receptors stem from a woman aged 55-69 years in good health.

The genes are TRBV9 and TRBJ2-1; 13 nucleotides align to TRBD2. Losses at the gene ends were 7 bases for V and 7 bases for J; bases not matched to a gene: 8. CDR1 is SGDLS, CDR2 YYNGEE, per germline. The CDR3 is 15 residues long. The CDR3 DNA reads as TGTGCCAGCGGTTCCGGGACTAGCGGGGAAAATGAGCAGTTCTTC. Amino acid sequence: CASGSGTSGENEQFF.

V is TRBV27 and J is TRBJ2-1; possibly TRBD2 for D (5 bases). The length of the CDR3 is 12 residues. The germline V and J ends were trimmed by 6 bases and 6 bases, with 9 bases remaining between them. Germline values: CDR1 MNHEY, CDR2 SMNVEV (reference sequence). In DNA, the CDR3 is TGTGCCAGCAGGAAAACTAGCAATGAGCAGTTCTTC. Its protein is CASRKTSNEQFF.

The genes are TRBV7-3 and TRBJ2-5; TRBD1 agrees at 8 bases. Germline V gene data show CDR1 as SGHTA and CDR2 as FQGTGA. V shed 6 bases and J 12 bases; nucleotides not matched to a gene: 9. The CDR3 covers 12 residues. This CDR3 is CASRYPGGEEYF. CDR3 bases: TGTGCCAGCAGGTACCCAGGGGGCGAGGAGTACTTC.

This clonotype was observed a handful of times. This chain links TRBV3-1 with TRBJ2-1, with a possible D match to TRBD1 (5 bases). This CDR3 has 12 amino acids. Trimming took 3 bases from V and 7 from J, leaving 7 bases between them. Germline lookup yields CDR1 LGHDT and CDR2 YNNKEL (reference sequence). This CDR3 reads CASSQGRNEQFF. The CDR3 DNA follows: TGTGCCAGCAGCCAGGGGCGGAATGAGCAGTTCTTC.

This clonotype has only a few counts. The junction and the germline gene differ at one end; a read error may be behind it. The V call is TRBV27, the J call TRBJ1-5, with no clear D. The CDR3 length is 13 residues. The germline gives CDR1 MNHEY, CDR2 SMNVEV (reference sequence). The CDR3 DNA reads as TGCGCCAGCAGTTTAAAGATGGCCGGGGAGTTGCATTTT. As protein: CASSLKMAGELHF.

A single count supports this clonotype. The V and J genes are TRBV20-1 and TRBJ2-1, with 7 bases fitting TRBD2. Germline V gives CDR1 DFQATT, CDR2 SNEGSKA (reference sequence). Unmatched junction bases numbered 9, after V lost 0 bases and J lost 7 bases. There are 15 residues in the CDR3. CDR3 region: CSARETYAGDNEQFF. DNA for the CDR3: TGCAGTGCTAGAGAGACGTACGCGGGAGATAATGAGCAGTTCTTC.

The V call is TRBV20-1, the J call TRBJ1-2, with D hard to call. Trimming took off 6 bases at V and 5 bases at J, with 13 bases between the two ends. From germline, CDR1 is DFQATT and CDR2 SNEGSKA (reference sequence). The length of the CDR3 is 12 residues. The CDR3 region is CSAVGSQYGYTF. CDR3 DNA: TGCAGTGCGGTCGGGTCACAGTATGGCTACACCTTC.

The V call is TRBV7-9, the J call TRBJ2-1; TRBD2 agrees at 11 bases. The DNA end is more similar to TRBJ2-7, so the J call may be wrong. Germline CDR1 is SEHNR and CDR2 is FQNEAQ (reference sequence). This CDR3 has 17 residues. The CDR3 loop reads CASSPVAGGSSYNEQYF. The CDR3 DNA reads TGTGCCAGCAGCCCCGTAGCGGGGGGGAGCTCCTACAATGAGCAGTACTTC.

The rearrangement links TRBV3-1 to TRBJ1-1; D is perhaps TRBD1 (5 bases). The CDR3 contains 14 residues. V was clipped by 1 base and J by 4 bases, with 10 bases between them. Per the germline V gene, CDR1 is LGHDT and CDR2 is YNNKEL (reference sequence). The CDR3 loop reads CASSQGRATTEAFF. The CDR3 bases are TGTGCCAGCAGCCAAGGCAGGGCAACCACTGAAGCTTTCTTT.

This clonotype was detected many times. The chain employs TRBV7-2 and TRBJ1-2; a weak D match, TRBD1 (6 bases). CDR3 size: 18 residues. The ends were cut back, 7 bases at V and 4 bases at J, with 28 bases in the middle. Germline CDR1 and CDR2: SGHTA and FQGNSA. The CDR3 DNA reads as TGTGCCAGCACCCAAGGTTGGCAGGGGAGACTACAATTCTATGGCTACACCTTC. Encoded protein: CASTQGWQGRLQFYGYTF.

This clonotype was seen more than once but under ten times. The CDR3 DNA reads TGTGCCAGCAGCCGGACAGGGGGCCGGGGCTACACCTTC. Residues: CASSRTGGRGYTF. The J gene is TRBJ1-2, the V gene TRBV9; 11 nucleotides agree with TRBD1. V shed 4 bases and J 8 bases; nucleotides not matched to a gene: 4. The V gene's germline CDR1 is SGDLS and CDR2 YYNGEE. CDR3 size: 13 residues.

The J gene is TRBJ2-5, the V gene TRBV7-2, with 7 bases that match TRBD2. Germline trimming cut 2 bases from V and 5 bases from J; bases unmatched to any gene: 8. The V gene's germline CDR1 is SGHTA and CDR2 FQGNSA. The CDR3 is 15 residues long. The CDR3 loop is CASSLYGMGGETQYF. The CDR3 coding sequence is TGTGCCAGCAGCTTATACGGGATGGGGGGGGAGACCCAGTACTTC. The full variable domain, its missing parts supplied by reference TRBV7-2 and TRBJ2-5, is GAGVSQSPSNKVTEKGKDVELRCDPISGHTALYWYRQSLGQGLEFLIYFQGNSAPDKSGLPSDRFSAERTGGSVSTLTIQRTQQEDSAVYLCASSLYGMGGETQYFGPGTRLLVL.

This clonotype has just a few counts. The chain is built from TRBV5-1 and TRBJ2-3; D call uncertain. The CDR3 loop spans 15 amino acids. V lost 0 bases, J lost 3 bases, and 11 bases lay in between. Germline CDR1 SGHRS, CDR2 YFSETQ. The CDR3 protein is CASSLANGVTDTQYF. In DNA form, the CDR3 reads TGCGCCAGCAGCTTGGCCAATGGGGTAACAGATACGCAGTATTTT.

The CDR3 loop is CASSGSTFQPQHF. In DNA, the CDR3 is TGTGCCAGCAGCGGGTCTACCTTTCAGCCCCAGCATTTT. J is TRBJ1-5 and V is TRBV25-1; D unclear. Trimming stripped 6 bases from V and 6 bases from J, with 12 bases between. The CDR3 loop spans 13 amino acids. Germline assignment: CDR1 MGHDK and CDR2 SYGVNS.

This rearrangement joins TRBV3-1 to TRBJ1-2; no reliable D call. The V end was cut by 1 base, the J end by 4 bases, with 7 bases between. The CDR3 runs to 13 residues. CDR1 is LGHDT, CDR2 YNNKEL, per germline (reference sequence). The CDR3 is CASSQARSYGYTF. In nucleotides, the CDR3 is TGTGCCAGCAGCCAAGCACGGAGCTATGGCTACACCTTC.

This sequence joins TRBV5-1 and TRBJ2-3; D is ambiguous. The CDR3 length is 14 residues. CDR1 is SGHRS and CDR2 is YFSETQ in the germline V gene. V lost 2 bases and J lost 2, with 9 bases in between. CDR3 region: CASSLNSITDTQYF. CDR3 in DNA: TGCGCCAGCAGCTTAAACAGCATCACAGATACGCAGTATTTT.

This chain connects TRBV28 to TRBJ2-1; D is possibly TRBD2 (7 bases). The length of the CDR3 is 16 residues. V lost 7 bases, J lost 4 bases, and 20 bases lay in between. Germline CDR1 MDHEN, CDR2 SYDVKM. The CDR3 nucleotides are TGTGCCAGCACTACTCTGGGGGGGCCCACGTACAATGAGCAGTTCTTC. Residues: CASTTLGGPTYNEQFF.

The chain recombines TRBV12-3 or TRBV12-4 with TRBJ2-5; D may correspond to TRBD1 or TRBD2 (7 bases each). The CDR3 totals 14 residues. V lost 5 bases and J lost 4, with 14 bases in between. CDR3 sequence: CASSQGGGGETQYF. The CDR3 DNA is TGTGCCAGCAGTCAGGGGGGCGGGGGAGAGACCCAGTACTTC.

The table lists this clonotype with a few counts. The CDR3 sequence is CASSQGDRGLAGPPGVLRNEQFF. The CDR3 DNA is TGCGCCAGCAGCCAAGGGGACAGGGGACTAGCGGGACCCCCTGGAGTACTAAGAAATGAGCAGTTCTTC. V gene TRBV4-3 combines with J gene TRBJ2-1; 13 bases align to TRBD2. The CDR3 has 23 amino acids. Germline V lookup: CDR1 LGHNA, CDR2 YSLEER. Trimming cost V 1 base and J 7 bases; bases outside gene matches: 25.

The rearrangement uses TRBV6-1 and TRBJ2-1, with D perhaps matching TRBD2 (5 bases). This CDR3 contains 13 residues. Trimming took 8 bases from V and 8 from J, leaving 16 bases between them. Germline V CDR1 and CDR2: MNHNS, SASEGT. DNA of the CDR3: TGTGCCAGCCTCCGTTCGGGGTTGGATGAGCAGTTCTTC. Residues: CASLRSGLDEQFF.

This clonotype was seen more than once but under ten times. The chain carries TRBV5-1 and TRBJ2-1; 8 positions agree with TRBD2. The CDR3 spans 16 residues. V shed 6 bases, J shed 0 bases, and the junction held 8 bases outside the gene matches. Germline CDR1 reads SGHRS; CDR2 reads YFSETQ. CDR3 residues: CASTLGLAPSYNEQFF. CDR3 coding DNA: TGCGCCAGCACCCTTGGACTAGCCCCCTCCTACAATGAGCAGTTCTTC.

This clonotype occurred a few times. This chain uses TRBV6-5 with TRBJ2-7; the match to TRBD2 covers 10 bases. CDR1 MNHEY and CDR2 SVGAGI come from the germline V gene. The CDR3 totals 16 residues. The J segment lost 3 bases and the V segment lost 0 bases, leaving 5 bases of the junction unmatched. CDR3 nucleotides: TGTGCCAGCAGTTACTCGATTCTAGCGGGAGACTACGAGCAGTACTTC. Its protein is CASSYSILAGDYEQYF.

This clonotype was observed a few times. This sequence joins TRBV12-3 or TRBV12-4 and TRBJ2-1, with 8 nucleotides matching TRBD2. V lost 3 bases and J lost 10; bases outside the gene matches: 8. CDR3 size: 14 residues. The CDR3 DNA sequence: TGTGCCAGCAGTTTCGGCGGGGGGAAATGGGAGCAGTTCTTC. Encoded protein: CASSFGGGKWEQFF.

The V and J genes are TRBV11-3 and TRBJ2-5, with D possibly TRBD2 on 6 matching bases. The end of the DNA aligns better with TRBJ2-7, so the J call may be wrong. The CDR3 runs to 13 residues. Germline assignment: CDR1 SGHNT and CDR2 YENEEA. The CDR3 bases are TGTGCCAGCAGCTTAGAGGAGGGGAGCGAGCAGTACTTC. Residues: CASSLEEGSEQYF.

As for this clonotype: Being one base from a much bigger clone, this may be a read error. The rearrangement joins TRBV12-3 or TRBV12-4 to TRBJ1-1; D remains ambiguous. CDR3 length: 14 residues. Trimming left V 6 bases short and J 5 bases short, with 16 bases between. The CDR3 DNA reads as TGTGCCAGCAGCCCAGCGCTGGGTCGAACTGAAGCTTTCTTT. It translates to CASSPALGRTEAFF.